The text below deals with one TCR beta chain. What antigen it recognizes has not been identified. No much larger clonotype is one base removed from it; base qualities were not supplied. Ficoll-Paque density gradient centrifugation was the method used to isolate PBMCs. CDR1 and CDR2, per the germline V gene, are SGHVS and FNYEAQ. From the cysteine through the phenylalanine, the CDR3 covers 13 amino acids. CDR3 DNA is the only sequence kept; it has 39 bases, read in frame from the first base. Unmatched junction bases come to 2, with V trimmed by 2 bases and J by 5 bases. Reads for this sample came from an Illumina NovaSeq 6000. TCRalpha and TCRbeta cDNA libraries were constructed by 5'RACE with constant-segment primers, with sample barcodes and unique molecular identifiers being introduced. Trizol reagent was used to extract RNA from every sample. Libraries were amplified in two PCR steps, with a second sample barcode and Illumina TruSeq adapters added in the second step. Libraries were sequenced on an Illumina NovaSeq with 2 x 150 bp paired-end reads. In the authors' own workflow: With migec v1.2.7, reads were demultiplexed and then collapsed into UMI-guided consensus sequences. Using mixcr v2.1.11, the UMI consensuses were aligned to TRA and TRB V and J templates and assembled into clonotypes. Expanded or contracted clonotypes were those called significant by both edgeR and NoisET, with noise models trained on biological replicates. For edgeR calls, the cutoffs were a false discovery rate-adjusted p below 0.01 and a log2 fold-change threshold of 1. PCA with hierarchical clustering of max-normalized trajectories of the 1000 most abundant clonotypes was used as exploratory dynamics analysis. Separately sequenced CD4+ and CD8+ repertoires were used to assign the CD4 or CD8 phenotype of responding clones. In TCRdb, the public reads were trimmed at Q25 with fastp and aligned with MiXCR, with productive beta chains retained. Records with the same CDR3 protein are collapsed into one entry carrying the most frequent genes and DNA. TCRdb assigned the V and J calls; the authors' analysis was not used. The sample table lists 550,000 to 650,000 distinct CDR3 sequences, roughly 17% of them with a count of one. The ten top clones hold about 8.1% of the sample.

The data stem from a study of T-cell memory formation after mild COVID-19 (dated by TCRdb to the early 2020s). About the study as a whole: Most TCR sequence clusters were specific to one of the two donors. Two young, previously healthy adult volunteers made up the cohort, one male and one female. T-cell clones expanding and contracting after mild COVID-19 in a couple of donors were tracked by longitudinal TCRalpha and TCRbeta repertoire sequencing.

The investigation overall reported the following: SARS-CoV-2 specificity was not confirmed for the second-wave clones peaking on day 37. Contracting CD4+ clones were located mainly in the CM and EM memory subsets, whereas CD8+ clones were found to be enriched in EMRA. Clones contracting from day 15 to 85 had balanced CD4/CD8 phenotypes, while a second wave expanding from day 15 to 37 was biased towards CD4+. Some responding clones were detected in pre-infection memory, suggesting pre-existing cross-reactive memory T cells joined the SARS-CoV-2 response. Only a couple of mild cases were covered by the study, and larger cohorts that include severe cases with pre-infection samples were considered necessary.

The sample taken for sequencing was PBMCs or a T cell subset sorted from them (not recorded which). This chain joins TRBV7-6 to TRBJ2-7; 8 junctional bases match TRBD1. The origin of this receptor is an adult woman who had mild COVID-19 (a few samples of this study predate the infection). The sample titles of this study are shuffled in the database, so cell type and time point are left out; the donor was told from shared clones. CDR3 reads: CASSLSQGDEQYF. The nucleotide sequence is TGTGCCAGCAGCTTATCACAGGGGGACGAGCAGTACTTC. Full variable domain (CDR3 extended with the reference TRBV7-6 and TRBJ2-7 proteins): GAGVSQSPRYKVTKRGQDVALRCDPISGHVSLYWYRQALGQGPEFLTYFNYEAQQDKSGLPNDRFSAERPEGSISTLTIQRTEQRDSAMYRCASSLSQGDEQYFGPGTRLTVT.